A selection of T cell receptor beta chains follows, all from one sample in a study of shared T cell receptors in the human thymus. Assay used: immunoSEQ multiplex PCR; TCRdb lists only in-frame clones, some missing. This sample has some 700,000 clones, with 88% found just once. This sample was also put to use in a study of human thymus T cells.

Sequenced: thymocytes. Receptor source: a boy in the first two years of life with a congenital heart defect. Both conserved end residues are part of each CDR3. The order of the fields is CDR3 length, V gene, clone size, J gene, D gene, CDR3 DNA, CDR3 protein. The D gene is left open where the match is weak. The size field is filled for only some rows; it gives once, few, many or a size class.

len: 16
v_gene: TRBV7-8
abundance: NA
j_gene: TRBJ2-7
d_gene: NA
CDR3nt: TGTGCCAGCAGCTTAGAGTTTTGGGGAGCAAGCTACGAGCAGTACTTC
CDR3aa: CASSLEFWGASYEQYF

len: 18
v_gene: TRBV6-4
abundance: once
j_gene: TRBJ2-7
d_gene: NA
CDR3nt: TGTGCCAGCAGTGACGTTCCGGTGGGAGGCTCGACTTGGGAGCAGCAGTACTTC
CDR3aa: CASSDVPVGGSTWEQQYF

len: 13
v_gene: TRBV11-3
abundance: NA
j_gene: TRBJ2-7
d_gene: TRBD2
CDR3nt: TGTGCCAGCAGCCGGGCTAGCGGGAGGGCGGTGTACTTC
CDR3aa: CASSRASGRAVYF

len: 16
v_gene: TRBV6-4
abundance: NA
j_gene: TRBJ1-2
d_gene: NA
CDR3nt: TGTGCCAGCAGTGAAATCCCCCAGGCGCGATTTAACGGCTACACCTTC
CDR3aa: CASSEIPQARFNGYTF

len: 10
v_gene: TRBV20-1
abundance: once
j_gene: TRBJ2-7
d_gene: NA
CDR3nt: TGCAGTGCTAGCGGCTACGAGCAGTACTTC
CDR3aa: CSASGYEQYF

len: 14
v_gene: TRBV6-6
abundance: few
j_gene: TRBJ1-5
d_gene: NA
CDR3nt: TGTGCCAGCAGCCCCTGGGGGGACCAGGAGCCCCAGCATTTT
CDR3aa: CASSPWGDQEPQHF

len: 14
v_gene: TRBV6-5
abundance: NA
j_gene: TRBJ2-7
d_gene: NA
CDR3nt: TGTGCCAGCAGTTATGGTCTAGCGACCTACGAGCAGTACTTC
CDR3aa: CASSYGLATYEQYF

len: 14
v_gene: TRBV2
abundance: NA
j_gene: TRBJ1-2
d_gene: NA
CDR3nt: TGTGCCAGCAGTGAAGGACAGAACTATCGTGGCTACACCTTC
CDR3aa: CASSEGQNYRGYTF

len: 14
v_gene: TRBV7-2
abundance: once
j_gene: TRBJ1-2
d_gene: NA
CDR3nt: TGTGCCAGCAGTTTCGCGACGGAGAACTATGGCTACACCTTC
CDR3aa: CASSFATENYGYTF

len: 16
v_gene: TRBV4-3
abundance: NA
j_gene: TRBJ2-3
d_gene: TRBD2
CDR3nt: TGCGCCAGCAGCCAGACTAGCGGGAGTTTGGGAGATACGCAGTATTTT
CDR3aa: CASSQTSGSLGDTQYF

len: 15
v_gene: TRBV7-6
abundance: NA
j_gene: TRBJ2-3
d_gene: TRBD2
CDR3nt: TGTGCCAGCAGCTTAATCAGCGGGAGTCGGGTTACGCAGTATTTT
CDR3aa: CASSLISGSRVTQYF

len: 15
v_gene: TRBV9
abundance: NA
j_gene: TRBJ2-1
d_gene: TRBD2
CDR3nt: TGTGCCAGCAGCGTAGATACACCGGGACTAGGGGCCCAGTTCTTC
CDR3aa: CASSVDTPGLGAQFF